This T cell receptor beta chain comes out of a study of shared clonotypes between healthy human individuals. Study-wide results and caveats: It was expected that sequencing depth would affect clonotype sharing among donors.

Into CD45RA+ naive and CD45RA-negative memory subsets, the CD4+ cells were split. Profiling relied on immunoSEQ multiplex PCR, and the TCRdb table lists in-frame clones only, not all of them. The sample carries some 980,000 clones, roughly 72% recorded once. This clone has a count of ten or more. Its target is not known. The receptor was derived from a man aged 18 to 30 in good health. Specimen: memory CD4+ T cells sorted from blood. Subset reported: CD45RA-negative fraction.

CDR3 amino acids: CASSDDTRTYEQYF. CDR3 DNA: TGTGCCAGCAGTGACGACACGAGAACCTACGAGCAGTACTTC. The chain employs TRBV2 and TRBJ2-7, with no clear D. Germline loops: CDR1 SNHLY, CDR2 FYNNEI. V was trimmed by 3 bases and J by 2 bases, leaving 11 bases between them. The CDR3 is 14 amino acids.